This is a list of T cell receptor beta chains from one sample in a study of blood T cell repertoires in COVID-19. Only in-frame clones appear in the TCRdb table, and some are missing; sequencing was by immunoSEQ multiplex PCR. The data show a few hundred thousand clones, with 87% seen just once and about 9.3% held by the top ten. Sequenced: PBMCs or T cells enriched from blood (not recorded which). Source of these receptors: a man between 18 and 35 years old with acute COVID-19. Both conserved end residues are part of each CDR3. A D gene is named only where the DNA matches it firmly. Only some rows state a clone size, as once, few, many or a class for expanded clones.

.	TRBV4-1	.	TRBJ2-2	CASSQTTGYTGELFF	TGCGCCAGCAGCCAAACCACAGGCTACACCGGGGAGCTGTTTTTT
.	TRBV11-3	.	TRBJ1-2	CASSLGRRDSRDYGYTF	TGTGCCAGCAGCCTCGGCCGCCGGGACTCCCGTGACTATGGCTACACCTTC
.	TRBV5-6	.	TRBJ2-5	CAGSRRGGMETQYF	TGTGCCGGCAGCCGTCGGGGCGGGATGGAGACCCAGTACTTC
TRBD2	TRBV5-5	.	TRBJ2-1	CASSLGLAGVPYNEQFF	TGTGCCAGCAGCCTGGGACTAGCGGGAGTCCCCTACAATGAGCAGTTCTTC
.	TRBV27	.	TRBJ1-6	CASSFAGSANSPLHF	TGTGCCAGCAGTTTCGCAGGATCAGCCAATTCACCCCTCCACTTT
.	TRBV6-5	.	TRBJ2-1	CASSYGQYYNEQFF	TGTGCCAGCAGTTATGGGCAGTATTACAATGAGCAGTTCTTC
.	TRBV6-5	.	TRBJ1-2	CASSSGLDYGYTF	TGTGCCAGCAGTTCGGGGTTGGACTATGGCTACACCTTC
.	TRBV18	.	TRBJ2-1	CASSLLLNDNEQFF	TGTGCCAGCTCATTGCTATTGAACGACAATGAGCAGTTCTTC
.	TRBV2	once	TRBJ1-6	CASSPDSSNNSPLHF	TGTGCCAGCAGTCCGGACAGCAGCAATAATTCACCCCTCCACTTT
.	TRBV3-1/TRBV3-2	.	TRBJ2-5	CASSLRLGRETQYF	TGTGCCAGCAGCCTAAGACTAGGAAGAGAGACCCAGTACTTC
.	TRBV19	.	TRBJ1-3	CASSEQGAGNTIYF	TGTGCCAGTAGTGAACAGGGTGCTGGAAACACCATATATTTT
.	TRBV7-2	.	TRBJ2-7	CASSLTYEQYF	TGTGCCAGCAGCTTAACTTACGAGCAGTACTTC
.	TRBV11-2	.	TRBJ1-4	CASSSKGEKLFF	TGTGCCAGCAGCTCAAAGGGGGAAAAACTGTTTTTT
TRBD1	TRBV6-5	.	TRBJ2-7	CASSYLTGGVPYEQYF	TGTGCCAGCAGTTACCTGACAGGGGGGGTTCCCTACGAGCAGTACTTC
TRBD1	TRBV11-2	few	TRBJ1-1	CASNWGRGQRNTEAFF	TGTGCCAGCAACTGGGGCAGGGGGCAGAGGAACACTGAAGCTTTCTTT
TRBD1	TRBV7-6	.	TRBJ2-7	CASSLAGTGDEQYF	TGTGCCAGCAGCTTAGCTGGGACAGGGGACGAGCAGTACTTC
.	TRBV16	.	TRBJ2-1	CASSQLSVYNEQFF	TGTGCCAGCAGCCAATTGTCGGTCTACAATGAGCAGTTCTTC
TRBD2	TRBV7-2	.	TRBJ2-1	CASSLDPGGYNEQFF	TGTGCCAGCAGCTTAGATCCGGGAGGCTACAATGAGCAGTTCTTC
.	TRBV28	.	TRBJ2-6	CASSLGGGLSSGANVLTF	TGTGCCAGCAGTCTAGGGGGGGGACTTAGCTCTGGGGCCAACGTCCTGACTTTC
TRBD2	TRBV5-1	.	TRBJ2-7	CASSLRGLAGGPYEQYF	TGCGCCAGCAGCTTGAGAGGCCTAGCGGGAGGGCCATACGAGCAGTACTTC
TRBD1	TRBV9	.	TRBJ2-1	CASSPGDRDHEQFF	TGTGCCAGCAGCCCGGGGGACAGGGACCATGAGCAGTTCTTC
.	TRBV19	.	TRBJ2-2	CASSIPPSSTGELFF	TGTGCCAGTAGTATCCCCCCGTCTTCCACCGGGGAGCTGTTTTTT
.	TRBV28	.	TRBJ2-5	CASSLSQQETQYF	TGTGCCAGCAGTTTATCACAGCAAGAGACCCAGTACTTC
.	TRBV19	.	TRBJ1-6	CATSRGVLGSPLHF	TGTGCCACCAGTCGCGGGGTTCTTGGTTCACCCCTCCACTTT